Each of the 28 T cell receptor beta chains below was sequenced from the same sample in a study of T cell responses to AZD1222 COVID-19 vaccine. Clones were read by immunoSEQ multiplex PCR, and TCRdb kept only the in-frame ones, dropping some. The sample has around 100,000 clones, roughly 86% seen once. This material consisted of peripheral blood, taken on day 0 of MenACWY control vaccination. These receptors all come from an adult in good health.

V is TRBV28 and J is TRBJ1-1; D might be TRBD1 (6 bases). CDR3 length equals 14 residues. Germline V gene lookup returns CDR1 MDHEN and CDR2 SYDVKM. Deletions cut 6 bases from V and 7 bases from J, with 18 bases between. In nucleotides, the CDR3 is TGTGCCAGCAGAGCAAGGACAGCCCGACTTGAAGCTTTCTTT. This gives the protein CASRARTARLEAFF.

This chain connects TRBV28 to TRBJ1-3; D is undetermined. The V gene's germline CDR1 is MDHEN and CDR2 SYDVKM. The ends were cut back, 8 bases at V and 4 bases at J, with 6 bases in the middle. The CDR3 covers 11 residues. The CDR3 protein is CASALGNTIYF. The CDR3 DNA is TGTGCCAGCGCCTTAGGAAACACCATATATTTT.

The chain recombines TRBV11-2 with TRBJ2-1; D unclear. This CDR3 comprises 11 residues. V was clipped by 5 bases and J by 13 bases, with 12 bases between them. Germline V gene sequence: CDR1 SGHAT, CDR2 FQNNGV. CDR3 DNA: TGTGCCAGCAGCCCCACCGAAATCCAGTTCTTC. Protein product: CASSPTEIQFF. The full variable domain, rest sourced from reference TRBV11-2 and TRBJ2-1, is EAGVAQSPRYKIIEKRQSVAFWCNPISGHATLYWYQQILGQGPKLLIQFQNNGVVDDSQLPKDRFSAERLKGVDSTLKIQPAKLEDSAVYLCASSPTEIQFFGPGTRLTVL.

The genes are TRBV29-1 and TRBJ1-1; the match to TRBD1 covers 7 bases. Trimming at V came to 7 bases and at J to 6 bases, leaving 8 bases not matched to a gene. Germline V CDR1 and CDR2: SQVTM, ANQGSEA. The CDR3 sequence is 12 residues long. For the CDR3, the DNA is TGCAGCGCCGCAGACAGGGCGGCTGAAGCTTTCTTT. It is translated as CSAADRAAEAFF.

CDR3 loop: CASSPPRAVGTEAFF. CDR3 nucleotides: TGTGCCAGCTCACCACCCCGCGCGGTGGGAACTGAAGCTTTCTTT. V is TRBV18 and J is TRBJ1-1; no reliable D call. The CDR3 has 15 residues. Trimming took 0 bases from V and 5 from J, leaving 13 bases between them. The germline CDR1 and CDR2 sequences are KGHSH and LQKENI.

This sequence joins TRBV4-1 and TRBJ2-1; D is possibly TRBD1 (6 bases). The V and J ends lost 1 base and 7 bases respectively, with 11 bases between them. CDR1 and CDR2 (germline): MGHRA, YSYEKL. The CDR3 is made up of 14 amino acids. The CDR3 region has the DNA TGCGCCAGCAGCCAAGGAGGGGGTGGAAATGAGCAGTTCTTC. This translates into CASSQGGGGNEQFF.

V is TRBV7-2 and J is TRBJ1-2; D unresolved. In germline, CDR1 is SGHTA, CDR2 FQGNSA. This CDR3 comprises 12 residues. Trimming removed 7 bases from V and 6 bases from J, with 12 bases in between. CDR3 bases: TGTGCCAGCACCTCGGCTCGAGATGGCTACACCTTC. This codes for CASTSARDGYTF.

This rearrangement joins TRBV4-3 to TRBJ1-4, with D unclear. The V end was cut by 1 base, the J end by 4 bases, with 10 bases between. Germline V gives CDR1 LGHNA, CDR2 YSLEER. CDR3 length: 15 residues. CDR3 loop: CASSQVPDGNEKLFF. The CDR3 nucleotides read TGCGCCAGCAGCCAAGTCCCTGACGGTAATGAAAAACTGTTTTTT.

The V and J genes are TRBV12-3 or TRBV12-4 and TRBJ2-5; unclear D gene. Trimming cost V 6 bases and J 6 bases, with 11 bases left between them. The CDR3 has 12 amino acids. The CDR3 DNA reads TGTGCCAGCAGCCGTATACGAAAGACCCAGTACTTC. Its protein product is CASSRIRKTQYF.

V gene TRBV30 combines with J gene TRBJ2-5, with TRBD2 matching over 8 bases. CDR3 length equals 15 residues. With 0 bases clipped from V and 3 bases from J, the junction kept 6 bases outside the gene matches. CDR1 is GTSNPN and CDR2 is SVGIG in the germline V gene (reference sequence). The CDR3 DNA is TGTGCCTGGAGTGTACGGAGGGGACTAGAAGAGACCCAGTACTTC. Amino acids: CAWSVRRGLEETQYF.

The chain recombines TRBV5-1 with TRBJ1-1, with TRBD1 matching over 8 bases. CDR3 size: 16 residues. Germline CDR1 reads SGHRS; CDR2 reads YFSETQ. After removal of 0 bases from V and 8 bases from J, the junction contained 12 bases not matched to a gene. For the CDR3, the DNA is TGCGCCAGCAGCTTGGGTCGCGGTGGCAGGGGGCGGGAAGCTTTCTTT. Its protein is CASSLGRGGRGREAFF.

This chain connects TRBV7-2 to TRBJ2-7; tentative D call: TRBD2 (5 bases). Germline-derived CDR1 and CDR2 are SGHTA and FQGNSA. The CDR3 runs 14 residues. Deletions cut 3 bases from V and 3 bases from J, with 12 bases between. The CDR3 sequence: CASSLRRAGYEQYF. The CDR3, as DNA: TGTGCCAGCAGCTTGAGGCGGGCGGGCTACGAGCAGTACTTC. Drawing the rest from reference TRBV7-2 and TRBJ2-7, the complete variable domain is GAGVSQSPSNKVTEKGKDVELRCDPISGHTALYWYRQSLGQGLEFLIYFQGNSAPDKSGLPSDRFSAERTGGSVSTLTIQRTQQEDSAVYLCASSLRRAGYEQYFGPGTRLTVT.

The CDR3 DNA reads as TGTGCCAGCAGCGCTACAGGGCGGGGAGCTTTCTTT. It yields the protein CASSATGRGAFF. The rearrangement links TRBV12-3 or TRBV12-4 to TRBJ1-1; TRBD1 might be the D (6 bases). V lost 6 bases to trimming and J lost 10 bases, with 15 bases between them. This CDR3 comprises 12 residues.

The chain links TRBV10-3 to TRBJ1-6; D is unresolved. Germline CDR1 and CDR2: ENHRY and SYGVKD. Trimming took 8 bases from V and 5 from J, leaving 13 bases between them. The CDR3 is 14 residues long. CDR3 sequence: CAIGTASNNSPLHF. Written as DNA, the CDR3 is TGTGCCATCGGCACAGCTTCTAATAATTCACCCCTCCACTTT.

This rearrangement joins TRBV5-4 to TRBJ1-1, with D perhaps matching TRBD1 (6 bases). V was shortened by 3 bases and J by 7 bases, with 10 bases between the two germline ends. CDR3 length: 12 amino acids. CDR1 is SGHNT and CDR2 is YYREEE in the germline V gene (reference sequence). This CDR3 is CASSSPDSEAFF. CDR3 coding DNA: TGTGCCAGCAGCTCCCCGGACAGTGAAGCTTTCTTT.

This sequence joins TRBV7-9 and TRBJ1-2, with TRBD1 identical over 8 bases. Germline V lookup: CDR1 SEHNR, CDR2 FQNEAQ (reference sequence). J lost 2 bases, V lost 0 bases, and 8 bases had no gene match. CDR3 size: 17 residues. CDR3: CASSLASTGGLNYGYTF. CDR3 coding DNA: TGTGCCAGCAGCTTAGCCAGCACAGGGGGTTTAAACTATGGCTACACCTTC.

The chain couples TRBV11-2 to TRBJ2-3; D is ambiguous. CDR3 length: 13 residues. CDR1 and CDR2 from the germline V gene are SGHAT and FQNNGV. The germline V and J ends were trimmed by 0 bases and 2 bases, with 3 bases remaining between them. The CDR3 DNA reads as TGTGCCAGCAGCTTAGACCTCACAGATACGCAGTATTTT. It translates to CASSLDLTDTQYF.

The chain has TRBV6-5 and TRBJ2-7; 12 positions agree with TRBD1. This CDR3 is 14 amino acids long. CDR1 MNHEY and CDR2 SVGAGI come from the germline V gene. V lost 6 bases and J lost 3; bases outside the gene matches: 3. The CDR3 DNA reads TGTGCCAGCAGGGGACAGGGGGCGAGCTACGAGCAGTACTTC. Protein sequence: CASRGQGASYEQYF.

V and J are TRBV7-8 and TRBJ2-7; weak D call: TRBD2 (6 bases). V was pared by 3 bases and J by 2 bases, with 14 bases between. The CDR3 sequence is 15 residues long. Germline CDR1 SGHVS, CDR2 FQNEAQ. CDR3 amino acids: CASSFGGTRPYEQYF. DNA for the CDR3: TGTGCCAGCAGCTTTGGCGGGACTCGGCCCTACGAGCAGTACTTC.

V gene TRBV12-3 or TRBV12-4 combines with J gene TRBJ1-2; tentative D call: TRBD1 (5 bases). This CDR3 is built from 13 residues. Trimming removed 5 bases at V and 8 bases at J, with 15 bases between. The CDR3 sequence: CASSLGLRTGYTF. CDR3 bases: TGTGCCAGCAGTCTGGGTCTCCGGACAGGCTACACCTTC.

CDR3 residues: CASSPGTLEQFF. The CDR3, as DNA: TGTGCCAGCAGCCCCGGGACACTCGAGCAGTTCTTC. The rearrangement joins TRBV5-6 to TRBJ2-1; TRBD1 is a possible D gene (6 bases). CDR3 size: 12 residues. Between the trimmed V and J ends, which lost 4 bases and 10 bases, there was a span of 12 bases. Germline V gives CDR1 SGHDT, CDR2 YYEEEE.

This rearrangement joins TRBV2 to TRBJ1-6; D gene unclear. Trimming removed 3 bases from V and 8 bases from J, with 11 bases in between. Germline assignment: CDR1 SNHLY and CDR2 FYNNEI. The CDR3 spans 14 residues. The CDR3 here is CASSDKTIYSPLHF. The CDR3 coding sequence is TGTGCCAGCAGTGATAAGACTATCTATTCACCCCTCCACTTT. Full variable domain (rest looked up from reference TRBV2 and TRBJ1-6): EPEVTQTPSHQVTQMGQEVILRCVPISNHLYFYWYRQILGQKVEFLVSFYNNEISEKSEIFDDQFSVERPDGSNFTLKIRSTKLEDSAMYFCASSDKTIYSPLHFGNGTRLTVT.

The CDR3 DNA is TGTGCCAGCATCAGAAGCCCTCAGGGGAGCTCACCCCTCCACTTT. This translates into CASIRSPQGSSPLHF. The chain uses TRBV6-5 and TRBJ1-6, with D maybe TRBD1 (6 bases). V gave up 7 bases and J gave up 10 bases, with 20 bases separating them. CDR1 is MNHEY and CDR2 is SVGAGI in the germline V gene. The CDR3 length is 15 residues.

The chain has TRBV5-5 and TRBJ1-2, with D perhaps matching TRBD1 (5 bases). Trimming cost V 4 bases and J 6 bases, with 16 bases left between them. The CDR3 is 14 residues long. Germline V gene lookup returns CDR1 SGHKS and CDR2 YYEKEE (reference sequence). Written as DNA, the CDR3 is TGTGCCAGCAGCCCGGACATTTCAGGCGATGGCTACACCTTC. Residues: CASSPDISGDGYTF.

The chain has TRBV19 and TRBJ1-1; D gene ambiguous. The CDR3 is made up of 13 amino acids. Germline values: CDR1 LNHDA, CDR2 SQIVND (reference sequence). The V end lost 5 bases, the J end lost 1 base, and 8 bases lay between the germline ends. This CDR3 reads CASSLRENTEAFF. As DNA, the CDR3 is TGTGCCAGTAGTCTCCGGGAGAACACTGAAGCTTTCTTT.

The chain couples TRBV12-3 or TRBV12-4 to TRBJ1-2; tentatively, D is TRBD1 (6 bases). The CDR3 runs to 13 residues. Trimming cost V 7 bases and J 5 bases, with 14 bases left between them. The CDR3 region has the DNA TGTGCCAGCAACGAACAGGGTATATATGGCTACACCTTC. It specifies CASNEQGIYGYTF.

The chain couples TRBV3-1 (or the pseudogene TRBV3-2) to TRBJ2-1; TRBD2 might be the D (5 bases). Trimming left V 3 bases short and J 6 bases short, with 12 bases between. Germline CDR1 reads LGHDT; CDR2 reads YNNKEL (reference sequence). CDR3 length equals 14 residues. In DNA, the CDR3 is TGTGCCAGCAGCCACCCGAGGGAGCTCAATGAGCAGTTCTTC. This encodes CASSHPRELNEQFF.

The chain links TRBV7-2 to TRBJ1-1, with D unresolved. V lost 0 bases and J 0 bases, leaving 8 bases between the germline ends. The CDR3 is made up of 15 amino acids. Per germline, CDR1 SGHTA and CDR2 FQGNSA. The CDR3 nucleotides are TGTGCCAGCAGCTTAGCGGCAGGATTGAACACTGAAGCTTTCTTT. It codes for CASSLAAGLNTEAFF.